A single sample gave rise to the 15 T cell receptor beta chains below, sequenced in a study of cytomegalovirus exposure and HLA in healthy donors. The primer mix had 60 Vbeta and 13 Jbeta primers. Produced via immunoSEQ multiplex PCR; TCRdb's table is partial and in-frame only. The table lists some 90,000 clones, 65% to 80% of them singletons. The sample consisted of PBMCs. These receptors originate from a man aged 25-45 years in good health and CMV-seronegative.

The V gene is TRBV18, the J gene TRBJ1-1; D unresolved. This CDR3 has 12 amino acids. Germline V gene data show CDR1 as KGHSH and CDR2 as LQKENI. V was trimmed by 3 bases and J by 8 bases, leaving 10 bases between them. CDR3 in amino acids: CASSPKELEAFF. As DNA, the CDR3 is TGTGCCAGCTCACCGAAAGAGCTGGAAGCTTTCTTT.

This chain joins TRBV13 and TRBJ1-4; 8 positions agree with TRBD1. Germline V CDR1 and CDR2: PRHDT, FYEKMQ (reference sequence). CDR3 length equals 17 residues. The ends lost 2 bases at V and 3 bases at J; junction bases unmatched: 8. The chain's CDR3 is CASSLSGGGGANEKLFF. CDR3 coding DNA: TGTGCCAGCAGCTTATCAGGGGGCGGGGGTGCTAATGAAAAACTGTTTTTT. The full variable domain, rest sourced from reference TRBV13 and TRBJ1-4, is AAGVIQSPRHLIKEKRETATLKCYPIPRHDTVYWYQQGPGQDPQFLISFYEKMQSDKGSIPDRFSAQQFSDYHSELNMSSLELGDSALYFCASSLSGGGGANEKLFFGSGTQLSVL.

In its sample, this clone was seen a few times. The rearrangement joins TRBV19 to TRBJ1-2; maybe TRBD1 (5 bases). V lost 6 bases and J lost 1, with 12 bases in between. CDR1 LNHDA and CDR2 SQIVND come from the germline V gene (reference sequence). The length of the CDR3 is 14 residues. The CDR3 reads CASRGRENNYGYTF. The CDR3 DNA follows: TGTGCCAGTAGGGGCAGGGAAAATAACTATGGCTACACCTTC.

The J gene is TRBJ2-5, the V gene TRBV11-3, with a weak D call TRBD2 (6 bases). The germline gives CDR1 SGHNT, CDR2 YENEEA. This CDR3 is built from 14 residues. V dropped 5 bases and J dropped 4 bases, with 14 bases sitting between them. CDR3 amino acids: CASSAIGGIETQYF. CDR3 DNA sequence: TGTGCCAGCAGCGCCATTGGGGGGATAGAGACCCAGTACTTC.

This clone was recorded once. The rearrangement links TRBV6-1 to TRBJ2-6, with a possible D match to TRBD1 (6 bases). Trimming removed 7 bases at V and 2 bases at J, with 9 bases between. From germline, CDR1 is MNHNS and CDR2 SASEGT. The CDR3 has 14 amino acids. The chain's CDR3 is CASNRVTGANVLTF. In DNA form, the CDR3 reads TGTGCCAGCAACAGGGTTACTGGGGCCAACGTCCTGACTTTC.

The rearrangement joins TRBV25-1 to TRBJ1-2, with TRBD1 matching over 7 bases. The CDR3 extends over 14 amino acids. CDR1 and CDR2 from the germline V gene are MGHDK and SYGVNS. Trimming at V came to 4 bases and at J to 5 bases, leaving 7 bases not matched to a gene. CDR3 region: CASSAGTAAYGYTF. Here the CDR3 DNA reads TGTGCCAGCAGTGCCGGGACAGCTGCTTATGGCTACACCTTC.

The chain carries TRBV19 and TRBJ1-3, with D tentatively TRBD1 (5 bases). There are 15 residues in the CDR3. V was pared by 7 bases and J by 2 bases, with 15 bases between. Germline V gene data show CDR1 as LNHDA and CDR2 as SQIVND (reference sequence). This CDR3 is CASKASGPPGNTIYF. DNA for the CDR3: TGTGCCAGTAAAGCCTCAGGGCCTCCTGGAAACACCATATATTTT.

The CDR3 nucleotides read TGTGCCAGTAGTATAGGACAGGGGGAAAAACTGTTTTTT. Residues: CASSIGQGEKLFF. The chain is built from TRBV19 and TRBJ1-4; 8 bases match TRBD1. V trimming: 1 base; J trimming: 8 bases; junction bases outside the gene matches: 0. The CDR3 has 13 residues. The germline V gene encodes CDR1 LNHDA and CDR2 SQIVND (reference sequence).

The chain combines TRBV5-4 with TRBJ1-3; D might be TRBD1 (6 bases). CDR1 and CDR2 (germline): SGHNT, YYREEE (reference sequence). The length of the CDR3 is 15 residues. Trimming removed 4 bases at V and 7 bases at J, with 18 bases between. CDR3 region: CASSGGPFSPNTIYF. The DNA for the CDR3 is TGTGCCAGCAGCGGGGGCCCTTTTTCGCCCAACACCATATATTTT.

There are a few counts of this clone. The CDR3 reads CASSRGNEKLFF. The CDR3 nucleotides are TGTGCCAGCAGCAGGGGAAATGAAAAACTGTTTTTT. The chain joins TRBV5-6 to TRBJ1-4; D may be TRBD1 (5 bases). Trimming cost V 4 bases and J 5 bases, with 6 bases left between them. The CDR3 extends over 12 amino acids. CDR1 is SGHDT and CDR2 is YYEEEE in the germline V gene.

V usage is TRBV6-5 and J usage is TRBJ2-7, with unresolved D. CDR3 size: 15 residues. Germline V gene data show CDR1 as MNHEY and CDR2 as SVGAGI. Trimming removed 2 bases from V and 2 bases from J, with 13 bases in between. DNA for the CDR3: TGTGCCAGCAGTTACGGTCAGGTCGAAGCCTACGAGCAGTACTTC. Its translation is CASSYGQVEAYEQYF.

V usage is TRBV19 and J usage is TRBJ1-2; no clear D gene. Germline lookup yields CDR1 LNHDA and CDR2 SQIVND (reference sequence). This CDR3 is built from 12 residues. V was pared by 8 bases and J by 5 bases, with 12 bases between. CDR3 region: CASLRGDYGYTF. CDR3 coding DNA: TGTGCCAGTCTACGGGGTGATTATGGCTACACCTTC.

The V call is TRBV29-1, the J call TRBJ2-2; 12 bases align to TRBD2. The CDR3 totals 17 residues. The trim removed 2 bases at V and 1 base at J, leaving 5 bases unmatched. CDR1 and CDR2 from the germline V gene are SQVTM and ANQGSEA. CDR3 nucleotides: TGCAGCGTTGAAATCCGGGGACTAGCGGGGAACACCGGGGAGCTGTTTTTT. It encodes CSVEIRGLAGNTGELFF.

The rearrangement joins TRBV5-1 to TRBJ1-6, with 8 positions matching TRBD1. Unmatched junction bases numbered 4, after V lost 3 bases and J lost 8 bases. CDR1 and CDR2 from the germline V gene are SGHRS and YFSETQ. The CDR3 consists of 14 residues. The CDR3 is CASSSTGADSPLHF. DNA for the CDR3: TGCGCCAGCAGCTCGACAGGGGCGGATTCACCCCTCCACTTT.

The genes are TRBV5-1 and TRBJ2-3, with 10 bases that match TRBD1. This CDR3 has 18 residues. The germline gives CDR1 SGHRS, CDR2 YFSETQ. V was pared by 4 bases and J by 0 bases, with 11 bases of the junction left unmatched. Here the CDR3 reads CASSQTPGQGTSTDTQYF. Written as DNA, the CDR3 is TGCGCCAGCAGCCAAACGCCGGGACAGGGGACTAGCACAGATACGCAGTATTTT. Full variable domain (outside the CDR3, taken from reference TRBV5-1 and TRBJ2-3): KAGVTQTPRYLIKTRGQQVTLSCSPISGHRSVSWYQQTPGQGLQFLFEYFSETQRNKGNFPGRFSGRQFSNSRSEMNVSTLELGDSALYLCASSQTPGQGTSTDTQYFGPGTRLTVL.